The rows below give T cell receptor beta chains drawn from one sample of a study of cytomegalovirus exposure and HLA in healthy donors. TCRdb keeps only in-frame clones here, not all; method: immunoSEQ multiplex PCR. The table records about 120,000 clones, around 60% of them present only once. Sequenced material: PBMCs. Receptor source: a woman aged 40 to 50 in good health and CMV-seropositive. Both conserved end residues are trimmed from each CDR3.

TRBV19	13	ASSPLDDWADTQY
TRBV27	15	ASAGTSFWSGVNEQF
TRBV6-5	12	ASSRGGRDQPQH
TRBV28	13	ASSPLPTGGKGYT
TRBV6-5	13	ASSKRDRGRETQY
TRBV7-9	12	ASSWGQGIYEQY
TRBV4-1	15	ASSLSGASGFTDTQY
TRBV7-3	13	ASSAQGLAGDEQY
TRBV29-1	11	SVGDTSNTEAF
TRBV11-2	13	ASSLVPSGVYEQY
TRBV4-1	11	ASSHQTAYEQY
TRBV7-6	13	ASSFRQHLWYEQY
TRBV15	14	ATREETGWNSYEQY
TRBV5-1	13	ASSPGLAGGNEQF
TRBV19	15	ASSPGTGGAGLHEQF
TRBV15	14	ATSRDWSGGGETQY
TRBV9	13	ASSITSGRSYEQY
TRBV28	12	ASRLGTSVYEQF
TRBV5-1	16	ASSLSPQGAPKNSPLH
TRBV7-9	12	ASSGTGGNTEAF
TRBV28	11	ASSQPGLETQY
TRBV5-1	13	ASSLGVDRVHEQY
TRBV2	10	ASGGWDTEAF
TRBV2	14	ASSPGTGGKGDTQY
TRBV27	12	ASSPWDRGLEQF
TRBV28	10	ASREQGGGYT
TRBV2	10	ATREWAGGYT
TRBV7-3	12	ASSLELVAGELF
TRBV5-1	13	ASSLEAGGYNEQF
TRBV4-3	14	ASSQGGIAGRHEQY
TRBV4-2	12	ASSQDPGTYEQY
TRBV29-1	10	SVDRNTGELF
TRBV9	17	ASSRSAGTGGERSYEQY
TRBV7-8	15	ASSRRTVQGGNTEAF
TRBV5-1	17	ASSLAVPGSSENNSPLH
TRBV14	11	ASSLRQTDTQY
TRBV7-6	13	ASSIPQGRDTEAF
TRBV15	9	ATRGVGELF
TRBV6-5	12	ASRAQGASGEAF
TRBV7-3	17	ASSPLGLAGGSSYNEQF
TRBV13	11	ASSPPRMGEQF
TRBV11-2	13	ASSSYLDRGYEQY
TRBV6-5	13	ASSYALTGGYEQY
TRBV7-2	12	ASSSRTGEETQY
TRBV19	7	ASRQPQH
TRBV5-1	13	ASSPLTGTNTEAF
TRBV28	13	ALRGSPETTGELF
TRBV2	13	ASSGDRAQGEPQH
TRBV19	13	ASSLAGNSYNEQF
TRBV5-4	14	ASTSGGGWPTGELF
TRBV27	12	ASRTGTGTGELF
TRBV11-2	13	ASSLGGQPNYGYT
TRBV19	12	ASSPDNSGNTIY
TRBV9	14	ASSGGQGWGTDTQY